Described below is a single T cell receptor (beta chain) sequence and its context. This sample was taken from a study of blood T cell repertoires in COVID-19. Here immunoSEQ multiplex PCR was the method, and the copy in TCRdb shows in-frame clones only, minus some. The sample holds 130,000 to 150,000 clones; 84% are singletons and the top ten take around 35%. V lost 5 bases, J lost 0 bases, and 23 bases lay in between. The CDR3 is 19 residues long. CDR1 and CDR2 (germline): SGHTA, FQGNSA. This chain links TRBV7-2 with TRBJ1-5; tentative D call: TRBD1 (6 bases). The material sequenced was peripheral blood. The clonotype was recovered from a human donor in a cohort sampled during active COVID-19. For the CDR3, the DNA is TGTGCCAGCAGCACGACCACAGGGACGGGAAAATATAGCAATCAGCCCCAGCATTTT. Residues: CASSTTTGTGKYSNQPQHF.